Described below is a single TCR beta chain sequence and its context. Its antigen is currently unknown. This sample is part of a study of PD-L1 blockade in urothelial cancer. Time point in this sample: pretreatment peripheral blood. Per the germline V gene, CDR1 is SGHRS and CDR2 is YFSETQ. J was trimmed by 5 bases and V by 9 bases; bases with no gene match: 11. The CDR3 spans 14 residues. Each PCR contained spiked-in synthetic TCR analog templates. Here immunoSEQ multiplex PCR was the method, and the copy in TCRdb shows in-frame clones only, minus some. The sample has 85,000 to 90,000 clones; 85% to 90% are singletons. Study-level findings and limits: Better survival was forecast by a pretreatment blood TCR clonality below the median.

The specimen was PBMCs, collected around atezolizumab (anti-PD-L1) treatment. V gene TRBV5-1 combines with J gene TRBJ2-7, with TRBD1 matching over 10 bases. This receptor was identified in a man in his 60s with urothelial cancer. CDR3 region: CATRRGQGSDEQYF. As DNA, the CDR3 is TGCGCCACCAGGAGGGGACAGGGGTCGGACGAGCAGTACTTC.